Here is one T cell receptor (beta chain) with its context. This clonotype has a single count. Its antigen is not yet known. Qualities for individual bases were not recorded, and no much larger clone is one base off. This sample is drawn from a study of blood T cells in healthy people across ages (dated by TCRdb to the mid-2010s). About the study as a whole: Template switching captured roughly one uniquely barcoded TCR beta cDNA molecule per two T cells in model experiments. Using deep sequencing normalized with unique cDNA molecular identifiers, the study measured how TCR beta repertoire diversity changes with age. Donors were grouped into four age groups: young (average roughly 15 years), middle-aged (39), aged (around 60) and long-lived (about 90). To avoid experimental bias, donors of different ages were spread randomly across the sequencing lanes. The study analyzed two additional independent replicas of 1 million unique cDNA reads from the same blood draw for two donors, one aged 18 to 29 and one aged 80 or older.

The junction shows trimming of 2 bases on V and 7 bases on J, plus 11 bases between the germline ends. Including cysteine and phenylalanine, the CDR3 has 14 amino acids. The DNA shown is the 42-base CDR3, in frame from base 1. CDR1 is given as MGHDK and CDR2 as SYGVNS, both from the germline V gene. What the authors observed across the whole study: Observed TCR beta diversity per million T cells fell roughly linearly with age, and a significant reduction was already apparent by age roughly 40. Estimates of total diversity from one million sequenced T cells were regarded as lower bounds and underestimates. Conclusive comparison of naive and antigen-experienced compartments was prevented by the profiling of bulk unsorted PBMCs. The long-lived group showed more naive CD4+ T cells, fewer expanded clones and increased TCR diversity than the aged group, suggesting age selection. The CMV infection status of donors was not known, potentially confounding age-related changes in expanded clonotypes. A strong correlation was found between observed TCR beta diversity and the percentage of naive T cells measured by flow cytometry.

Systemically healthy Caucasian individuals from Russia, 35 to 50 in total and aged 6 to 90 years, were included as donors. Around 10 milliliters of peripheral blood were collected from each donor into EDTA-treated Vacutainer tubes. Ficoll-Paque density-gradient centrifugation was used to isolate PBMCs, with at least 7 million per sample. Total RNA was extracted from PBMCs with Trizol reagent, with at least 6 micrograms obtained per sample. Naive CD45RAhigh/CD27high T cell percentages were measured by flow cytometry on a PBMC aliquot from every donor. Library prep was done by 5' RACE. The instrument was an Illumina HiSeq 2500. A second PCR of roughly 6 to 11 cycles was performed with a sample-barcoded 5' primer and a J-beta primer mix. Each TCR beta cDNA molecule received a unique molecular identifier from a template-switch 5' adaptor carrying 12 random nucleotides. Each sample yielded at least 3 million CDR3-containing paired-end reads. First-strand cDNA synthesis was performed from all RNA using the Mint cDNA synthesis kit, with priming by a TRBC-specific oligonucleotide. After uracil-DNA glycosylase treatment, a first 18-cycle PCR used universal primers M1SS and BC2_uni_R on all cDNA. In the paper's pipeline: For normalization, 1 million high-quality reads, each with a distinct molecular identifier, were randomly selected from each sample. Reads sharing molecular identifiers were discarded rather than binned into consensus sequences. MiTCR, set to a Q25 quality threshold and the strictest error-elimination algorithm, was used for CDR3 identification, clonotype clustering and error correction. A nonparametric unseen species model using Euler transformation provided a lower-bound estimate of total TCR beta diversity. TCRdb ran its own pipeline on the public reads, namely fastp trimming at Q25 and MiXCR clone calling, and kept in-frame beta chains. For every CDR3 protein sequence, its rows merge into one entry that carries the most common genes and DNA. TCRdb assigned the V and J calls; the authors' analysis was not used. This sample comprises about 1.4 million distinct CDR3 sequences, approximately 60% of them detected only once. The ten largest clones take up 5% to 7% of the sample.

Sequences were obtained from blood. The clonotype originates from a young man in good health. Recombination joined TRBV25-1 with TRBJ1-4; the D gene cannot be resolved reliably. The CDR3 sequence is CASSETHLVEKLFF. The base sequence is TGTGCCAGCAGTGAAACCCATTTGGTTGAAAAACTGTTTTTT.